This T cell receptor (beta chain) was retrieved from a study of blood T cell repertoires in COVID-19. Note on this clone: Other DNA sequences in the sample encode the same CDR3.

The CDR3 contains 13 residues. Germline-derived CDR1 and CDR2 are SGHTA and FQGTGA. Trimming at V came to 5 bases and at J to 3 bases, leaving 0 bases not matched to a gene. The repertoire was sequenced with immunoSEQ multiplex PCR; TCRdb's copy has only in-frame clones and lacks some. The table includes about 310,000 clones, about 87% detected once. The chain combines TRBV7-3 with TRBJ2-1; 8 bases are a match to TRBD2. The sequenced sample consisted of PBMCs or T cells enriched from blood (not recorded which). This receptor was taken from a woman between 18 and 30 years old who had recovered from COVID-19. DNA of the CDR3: TGTGCCAGCAGCCGGGGGGGCTACAATGAGCAGTTCTTC. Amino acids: CASSRGGYNEQFF.